This T cell receptor (beta chain) was found in a study of post-analysis software for immune sequencing data (dated by TCRdb to 2014 to 2015). In terms of the full investigation: The recorded disease courses included relapsing-remitting, secondary progressive and progressive-relapsing multiple sclerosis, and some patients had no subtype annotation. A subset of samples was prepared in parallel using single-end sample barcoding, then pooled and co-amplified after Illumina adapter ligation. The multiple sclerosis patient repertoires were compared with about a dozen previously published healthy control repertoires from donors aged 6 to 25 years.

To demonstrate the VDJtools post-analysis software, the study profiled TCR beta repertoires from the peripheral blood of about 13 young patients with multiple sclerosis. The multiple sclerosis patients were children and adolescents ranging in age from about 6 to 17 years. Preparation of the library involved PCR. Sequenced using an Illumina HiSeq 2500. Unique molecular identifiers were incorporated into TCR beta cDNA libraries to reduce PCR and sequencing biases. Per 1 to 10 million input T cells, around 500,000 cDNA molecules were obtained, such that each molecule approximated one T cell. The same protocol used for the earlier healthy control dataset was applied to prepare and sequence the patient libraries. Within a given batch, samples were prepared together, multiplexed and sequenced on the same HiSeq lane. From the authors' description of their analysis: MIGEC handled the raw barcoded reads, throwing out single-read molecular identifier groups before consensus assembly and CDR3 extraction. Clonotype tables were post-analysed with VDJtools, normalizing diversity by down-sampling all datasets to the smallest sample size. Repertoire overlap clustering matched CDR3 amino acid but not nucleotide sequences to correct batch-related cross-sample contamination. The public reads were reanalyzed by TCRdb: fastp trimming at Q25, MiXCR alignment, in-frame beta chains only. Each CDR3 protein appears once, grouped with its most common genes and DNA. The V and J calls shown here were made by TCRdb, not taken from the authors' results. This sample holds around 400,000 distinct CDR3 sequences; less than 40% were observed only once. Together, the top ten hold about an eighth of the sample.

There are 12 amino acids in the CDR3, from cysteine to phenylalanine inclusive. Of all the DNA, just the CDR3 is kept, 36 bases in frame from base 1. CDR1 ENHRY and CDR2 SYGVKD are derived from the germline V gene. In the case of this clonotype: The antigen it recognizes is unknown. No base-level quality is on record; no much larger clone is a single base apart.

What the study reported, not specific to this receptor: Multiple sclerosis patients had significantly lower normalized Chao1 diversity than controls, a result that suggests substantial peripheral T-cell clonal expansion. Patients showed significantly higher frequencies than controls for a few TRBV segments, among them TRBV5-6, TRBV5-1 and TRBV20-1. Direct clustering with F measure showed strong co-clustering of samples prepared in the same batch, prompting a batch-effect correction. The control group was slightly older than the multiple sclerosis patient group.

The source is a girl aged 10 to 17 with multiple sclerosis. Material for sequencing was blood. The rearranged chain carries TRBV10-3 and TRBJ2-4; perhaps TRBD1 is the D gene, with 6 bases matching. Judging by the DNA end, TRBJ2-7 fits better; the J call may be wrong. The encoded CDR3 is CASCNRAYEQYF. Read as DNA, the sequence is TGTGCCAGCTGTAACAGGGCCTACGAGCAGTACTTC.